One sample yielded the 25 T cell receptor beta chains listed below, sequenced in a study of blood T cell repertoires in COVID-19. Repertoires were generated with immunoSEQ multiplex PCR, while TCRdb's copy carries only in-frame clones and drops some. The data hold roughly 150,000 clones, with 85% to 90% observed a single time. Sequencing was performed on peripheral blood. The source of these receptors is a man older than 75 with acute or convalescent COVID-19.

The gene calls are TRBV29-1 and TRBJ1-2; 10 nucleotides agree with TRBD1. The CDR3 extends over 15 amino acids. Germline assignment: CDR1 SQVTM and CDR2 ANQGSEA. Trimming removed 1 base from V and 4 bases from J; junction bases left unmatched: 6. CDR3 bases: TGCAGCGTTGAAGGACAGGGGGCGTTGGCCTATGGCTACACCTTC. It codes for CSVEGQGALAYGYTF.

V is TRBV2 and J is TRBJ1-2; D not certain. CDR1 and CDR2 from the germline V gene are SNHLY and FYNNEI. The CDR3 consists of 16 residues. The ends were cut back, 10 bases at V and 0 bases at J, with 21 bases in the middle. DNA for the CDR3: TGTGCCACCAAGCCATTCGAGGCAGCCACTAACTATGGCTACACCTTC. It is translated as CATKPFEAATNYGYTF.

The CDR3 sequence: CSVRGNTEAFF. CDR3 DNA sequence: TGCAGCGTTAGGGGGAACACTGAAGCTTTCTTT. The chain has TRBV29-1 and TRBJ1-1, with a weak D call TRBD1 (5 bases). Trimming left V 5 bases short and J 1 base short, with 5 bases between. Germline values: CDR1 SQVTM, CDR2 ANQGSEA. This CDR3 has 11 amino acids. The full variable domain, in which reference TRBV29-1 and TRBJ1-1 provide the parts outside the CDR3, is SAVISQKPSRDICQRGTSLTIQCQVDSQVTMMFWYRQQPGQSLTLIATANQGSEATYESGFVIDKFPISRPNLTFSTLTVSNMSPEDSSIYLCSVRGNTEAFFGQGTRLTVV.

This clone was observed a handful of times. This sequence joins TRBV4-1 and TRBJ2-7; a weak D match, TRBD1 (5 bases). The length of the CDR3 is 16 residues. CDR1 is MGHRA and CDR2 is YSYEKL in the germline V gene. V lost 1 base, J lost 5 bases, and 18 bases lay in between. The CDR3 sequence is CASSQGYGQTSDEQYF. As DNA, the CDR3 is TGCGCCAGCAGCCAAGGTTACGGACAAACAAGCGACGAGCAGTACTTC.

There are many counts of this clone. CDR3: CASRAGTVNTGELFF. CDR3 DNA sequence: TGTGCCAGCAGGGCCGGGACAGTGAACACCGGGGAGCTGTTTTTT. V usage is TRBV7-9 and J usage is TRBJ2-2; 7 positions agree with TRBD1. The germline V gene has CDR1 SEHNR and CDR2 FQNEAQ (reference sequence). The CDR3 consists of 15 residues. The V segment lost 6 bases and the J segment 1 base; nucleotides outside the gene matches: 5.

This clone appeared once. V usage is TRBV2 and J usage is TRBJ2-5; D gene unclear. Germline V CDR1 and CDR2: SNHLY, FYNNEI. The CDR3 is made up of 10 amino acids. Trimming removed 5 bases at V and 10 bases at J, with 8 bases between. The CDR3: CASSSGYQYF. In DNA form, the CDR3 reads TGTGCCAGCAGTTCGGGTTACCAGTACTTC. Full variable domain (missing parts from reference TRBV2 and TRBJ2-5): EPEVTQTPSHQVTQMGQEVILRCVPISNHLYFYWYRQILGQKVEFLVSFYNNEISEKSEIFDDQFSVERPDGSNFTLKIRSTKLEDSAMYFCASSSGYQYFGPGTRLLVL.

The chain links TRBV5-1 to TRBJ2-7, with 7 bases fitting TRBD1. Germline CDR1 is SGHRS and CDR2 is YFSETQ. The CDR3 is 16 residues long. J was trimmed by 2 bases and V by 0 bases; bases with no gene match: 8. The CDR3 protein is CASSLDPTGKAYEQYF. In DNA form, the CDR3 reads TGCGCCAGCAGCTTGGATCCGACAGGGAAGGCCTACGAGCAGTACTTC.

The chain is built from TRBV7-2 and TRBJ2-1, with a possible D match to TRBD2 (6 bases). Germline V lookup: CDR1 SGHTA, CDR2 FQGNSA. This CDR3 region has 14 residues. V lost 8 bases and J 1 base, leaving 12 bases between the germline ends. The CDR3 DNA reads TGTGCCAGCCTTCAGGGAGGATCCTACAATGAGCAGTTCTTC. Translated, it gives CASLQGGSYNEQFF. Filled out from reference TRBV7-2 and TRBJ2-1, the complete variable domain reads GAGVSQSPSNKVTEKGKDVELRCDPISGHTALYWYRQSLGQGLEFLIYFQGNSAPDKSGLPSDRFSAERTGGSVSTLTIQRTQQEDSAVYLCASLQGGSYNEQFFGPGTRLTVL.

This chain uses TRBV18 with TRBJ2-1, with 8 positions matching TRBD2. V dropped 3 bases and J dropped 6; count of bases not matched to a gene: 7. This CDR3 is 15 amino acids long. Germline loops: CDR1 KGHSH, CDR2 LQKENI. The CDR3 DNA reads TGTGCCAGCTCACCCAGCGGGAGATCAATCAATGAGCAGTTCTTC. Its translation is CASSPSGRSINEQFF.

The chain employs TRBV7-8 and TRBJ2-2; 12 bases fit TRBD2. V was clipped by 3 bases and J by 7 bases; unmatched bases: 6. Germline V CDR1 and CDR2: SGHVS, FQNEAQ. CDR3 length: 16 amino acids. CDR3 coding DNA: TGTGCCAGCAGCTTTACTAGCGGGGGGTTGGTCGGGGAGCTGTTTTTT. Translating it yields CASSFTSGGLVGELFF.

The chain joins TRBV2 to TRBJ1-6, with TRBD1 matching 10 bases. Germline CDR1 and CDR2: SNHLY and FYNNEI. The CDR3 is 15 amino acids. The V segment lost 4 bases and the J segment 7 bases; nucleotides outside the gene matches: 4. CDR3 in amino acids: CASSADRGLNSPLHF. CDR3 bases: TGTGCCAGCAGTGCCGACAGGGGGCTAAATTCACCCCTCCACTTT.

This clone was recorded once. CDR3 sequence reads: CASSQTSGGLYNEQFF. DNA of the CDR3: TGTGCCAGCAGCCAAACTAGCGGGGGCCTCTACAATGAGCAGTTCTTC. The chain recombines TRBV4-2 with TRBJ2-1; 11 nucleotides agree with TRBD2. The CDR3 spans 16 residues. The germline CDR1 and CDR2 sequences are LGHNA and YNFKEQ. J gave up 3 bases and V 2 bases, and 3 bases lay outside the gene matches.

The rearrangement links TRBV19 to TRBJ1-2; 7 nucleotides line up with TRBD1. After removal of 5 bases from V and 3 bases from J, the junction contained 9 bases not matched to a gene. Germline V gene sequence: CDR1 LNHDA, CDR2 SQIVND (reference sequence). The CDR3 length is 15 residues. This CDR3 reads CASSWQGVRDYGYTF. CDR3 DNA: TGTGCCAGTAGTTGGCAGGGGGTCAGGGACTATGGCTACACCTTC.

This chain's CDR3 is CASSGVQGPFRLFF. CDR3 nucleotide sequence: TGTGCCAGCAGTGGCGTCCAGGGGCCTTTTCGACTGTTTTTT. This chain joins TRBV3-1 (or the pseudogene TRBV3-2) and TRBJ1-4; possible D gene TRBD1, 6 bases. The germline CDR1 and CDR2 sequences are LGHDT and YNNKEL (reference sequence). This CDR3 has 14 residues. Trimming stripped 6 bases from V and 13 bases from J, with 21 bases between.

The chain recombines TRBV2 with TRBJ1-2, with D possibly matching TRBD1 (5 bases). The CDR3 runs 15 residues. V was trimmed by 4 bases and J by 1 base, leaving 13 bases between them. Per the germline V gene, CDR1 is SNHLY and CDR2 is FYNNEI. DNA for the CDR3: TGTGCCAGCAGTGCTAGCTGGGGACTTAACTATGGCTACACCTTC. It yields the protein CASSASWGLNYGYTF.

V is TRBV6-6 and J is TRBJ1-4, with D possibly TRBD1 on 6 matching bases. The CDR3 extends over 14 amino acids. Deletions cut 7 bases from V and 5 bases from J, with 14 bases between. CDR1 is MNHNY, CDR2 SVGAGI, per germline (reference sequence). The CDR3 coding sequence is TGTGCCAGCAAAATGGACAGACCCAATGAAAAACTGTTTTTT. As protein: CASKMDRPNEKLFF.

The chain has TRBV9 and TRBJ2-2, with TRBD2 as a possible D gene (5 bases). The V gene lost 4 bases and the J gene lost 1 base, with 8 bases spanning the gap. The CDR3 consists of 14 residues. Germline CDR1 is SGDLS and CDR2 is YYNGEE. CDR3 DNA sequence: TGTGCCAGCAGCTCCCGGGAGAACACCGGGGAGCTGTTTTTT. It codes for CASSSRENTGELFF.

The chain uses TRBV5-6 and TRBJ1-2; 7 positions agree with TRBD1. The CDR3 is 14 amino acids. Germline V lookup: CDR1 SGHDT, CDR2 YYEEEE. J lost 4 bases, V lost 4 bases, and 7 bases had no gene match. The CDR3 bases are TGTGCCAGCAGCCTAAACACAGGGGTCTATGGCTACACCTTC. It is translated as CASSLNTGVYGYTF.

The chain combines TRBV19 with TRBJ1-1; a weak D match, TRBD1 (5 bases). This CDR3 spans 12 amino acids. V gave up 5 bases and J gave up 8 bases, with 12 bases separating them. CDR1 is LNHDA, CDR2 SQIVND, per germline (reference sequence). This CDR3 reads CASSFGGTEAFF. DNA for the CDR3: TGTGCCAGTAGTTTTGGGGGGACCGAAGCTTTCTTT. The complete variable domain, with remaining parts taken from reference TRBV19 and TRBJ1-1, reads DGGITQSPKYLFRKEGQNVTLSCEQNLNHDAMYWYRQDPGQGLRLIYYSQIVNDFQKGDIAEGYSVSREKKESFPLTVTSAQKNPTAFYLCASSFGGTEAFFGQGTRLTVV.

The V gene is TRBV4-1, the J gene TRBJ2-3; a weak D match, TRBD1 (6 bases). The ends were cut back, 1 base at V and 0 bases at J, with 14 bases in the middle. CDR3 length: 17 amino acids. Germline V CDR1 and CDR2: MGHRA, YSYEKL. CDR3 protein: CASSQVGGGPSTDTQYF. Written as DNA, the CDR3 is TGCGCCAGCAGCCAAGTTGGGGGCGGCCCTAGCACAGATACGCAGTATTTT.

The genes are TRBV7-9 and TRBJ1-1; 9 positions agree with TRBD1. Losses at the gene ends were 7 bases for V and 7 bases for J; bases not matched to a gene: 19. CDR3 length: 17 amino acids. Germline CDR1 reads SEHNR; CDR2 reads FQNEAQ (reference sequence). The CDR3: CASNSRGTGKGTGEAFF. In DNA, the CDR3 is TGTGCCAGCAATTCCCGGGGGACAGGGAAGGGAACAGGTGAAGCTTTCTTT.

V usage is TRBV5-4 and J usage is TRBJ1-1; tentatively, D is TRBD1 (6 bases). The germline gives CDR1 SGHNT, CDR2 YYREEE (reference sequence). This CDR3 has 14 residues. Trimming took off 9 bases at V and 4 bases at J, with 19 bases between the two ends. The CDR3 coding sequence is TGTGCCATAACGGGGGAGGGGGGTGGCACTGAAGCTTTCTTT. Protein sequence: CAITGEGGGTEAFF.

The chain joins TRBV10-1 to TRBJ2-7; 8 bases match TRBD1. Per germline, CDR1 WNHNN and CDR2 SYGVQD (reference sequence). Trimming removed 3 bases from V and 6 bases from J; junction bases left unmatched: 4. The CDR3 is 13 residues long. The CDR3 loop reads CASSEDRGTEQYF. Written as DNA, the CDR3 is TGCGCCAGCAGTGAAGACAGGGGTACCGAGCAGTACTTC.

This clone was seen only once. The V call is TRBV7-3, the J call TRBJ2-1, with 9 nucleotides matching TRBD1. Germline assignment: CDR1 SGHTA and CDR2 FQGTGA. V trimming: 5 bases; J trimming: 8 bases; junction bases outside the gene matches: 7. The CDR3 totals 14 residues. The CDR3 DNA sequence: TGTGCCAGCAGCCAGACAGGGGGTATCGATGAGCAGTTCTTC. It specifies CASSQTGGIDEQFF.

This rearrangement joins TRBV7-8 to TRBJ2-2; perhaps TRBD2 as D (5 bases). Germline V gene sequence: CDR1 SGHVS, CDR2 FQNEAQ. V dropped 1 base and J dropped 6 bases, with 12 bases sitting between them. The CDR3 length is 15 residues. Written as DNA, the CDR3 is TGTGCCAGCAGCTTAGAACCCCCCGGGGCCGGGGAGCTGTTTTTT. Its translation is CASSLEPPGAGELFF.